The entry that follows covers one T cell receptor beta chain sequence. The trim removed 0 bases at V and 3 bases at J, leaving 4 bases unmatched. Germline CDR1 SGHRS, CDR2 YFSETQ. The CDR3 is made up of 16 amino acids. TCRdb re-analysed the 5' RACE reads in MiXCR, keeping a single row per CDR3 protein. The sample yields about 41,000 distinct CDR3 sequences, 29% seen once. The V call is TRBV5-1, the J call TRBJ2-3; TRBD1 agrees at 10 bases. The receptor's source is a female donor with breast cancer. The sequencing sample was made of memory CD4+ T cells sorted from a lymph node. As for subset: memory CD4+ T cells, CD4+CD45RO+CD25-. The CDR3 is CASSLAPGQGTDTQYF. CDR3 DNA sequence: TGCGCCAGCAGCTTGGCTCCGGGACAGGGGACAGATACGCAGTATTTT. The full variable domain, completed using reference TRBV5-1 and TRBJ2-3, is KAGVTQTPRYLIKTRGQQVTLSCSPISGHRSVSWYQQTPGQGLQFLFEYFSETQRNKGNFPGRFSGRQFSNSRSEMNVSTLELGDSALYLCASSLAPGQGTDTQYFGPGTRLTVL.